This TCR beta chain was obtained from a study of blood T cell repertoires in COVID-19. Background on the study: Italy, Spain and the United States were the sources of the convalescent and acute COVID-19 samples.

Clones were read by immunoSEQ multiplex PCR, and TCRdb kept only the in-frame ones, dropping some. The sample comprises 200,000 to 300,000 clones, approximately 86% of which are singletons, and roughly 1.6% rests with the top ten. The specimen sequenced was peripheral blood. The source of this sequence is a woman aged 55-70 years who had recovered from COVID-19.

CDR3 nucleotides: TGTGCCAGCTCACCACCGAACAGCCCTCTAAGCTACGAGCAGTACTTC. It is translated as CASSPPNSPLSYEQYF. The V call is TRBV18, the J call TRBJ2-7; D remains ambiguous. Between the trimmed V and J ends, which lost 0 bases and 3 bases, there was a span of 15 bases. This CDR3 region has 16 residues. CDR1 and CDR2 from the germline V gene are KGHSH and LQKENI.